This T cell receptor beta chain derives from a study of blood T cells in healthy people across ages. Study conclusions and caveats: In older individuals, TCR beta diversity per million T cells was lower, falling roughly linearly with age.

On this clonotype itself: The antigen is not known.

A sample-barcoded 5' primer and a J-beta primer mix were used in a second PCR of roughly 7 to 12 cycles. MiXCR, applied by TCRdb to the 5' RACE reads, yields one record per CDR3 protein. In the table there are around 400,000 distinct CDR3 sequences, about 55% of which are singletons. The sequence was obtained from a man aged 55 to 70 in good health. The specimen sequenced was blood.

CDR3 sequence (DNA): TGTGCCAGCAGAAGAGCGGGGGGACAAGAGACCCAGTACTTC. Residues: CASRRAGGQETQYF. The chain carries TRBV27 and TRBJ2-5; 9 positions agree with TRBD2. Unmatched junction bases numbered 4, after V lost 6 bases and J lost 2 bases. CDR1 and CDR2 (germline): MNHEY, SMNVEV (reference sequence). The CDR3 sequence is 14 residues long.